One and the same sample provided the 12 T cell receptor beta chains below, sequenced in a study of blood T cell repertoires in COVID-19. The repertoire was sequenced with immunoSEQ multiplex PCR; TCRdb's copy has only in-frame clones and lacks some. The sample holds 95,000 to 150,000 clones, 80% to 90% seen once. The sequenced sample consisted of peripheral blood. The source of these receptors is a man older than 75 with active or convalescent COVID-19.

The V call is TRBV4-3, the J call TRBJ1-2, with 8 bases identical to TRBD1. Germline trimming cut 5 bases from V and 8 bases from J; bases unmatched to any gene: 7. The CDR3 consists of 13 residues. CDR1 and CDR2 from the germline V gene are LGHNA and YSLEER. For the CDR3, the DNA is TGCGCCAGCAGCTTATCAGGGGGCGCAGGCTACACCTTC. Translated: CASSLSGGAGYTF.

In regard to this clone: The junction departs from germline at one end; a sequencing error may be responsible. This chain joins TRBV24-1 and TRBJ2-1; 10 nucleotides align to TRBD1. This CDR3 is 15 amino acids long. CDR1 is KGHDR, CDR2 SFDVKD, per germline. The CDR3 protein is CATSDPGQGNNEQFF. The CDR3 coding sequence is TGCGCCACCAGTGACCCGGGACAGGGGAATAATGAGCAGTTCTTC.

CDR3 nucleotides: TGTGCCAGCACGGGGGGCACTGAAGCTTTCTTT. This translates into CASTGGTEAFF. The chain joins TRBV12-3 or TRBV12-4 to TRBJ1-1; D might be TRBD1 (5 bases). The ends were cut back, 7 bases at V and 4 bases at J, with 7 bases in the middle. The CDR3 length is 11 residues.

The J gene is TRBJ1-1, the V gene TRBV10-3; D ambiguous. The CDR3 has 14 amino acids. V was shortened by 3 bases and J by 1 base, with 9 bases between the two germline ends. CDR1 is ENHRY and CDR2 is SYGVKD in the germline V gene. The CDR3 protein is CAISDPGRNTEAFF. The CDR3 DNA reads TGTGCCATCAGTGACCCCGGGAGGAACACTGAAGCTTTCTTT.

The rearrangement joins TRBV6-2 or TRBV6-3 to TRBJ1-1, with a tentative D call TRBD1 (6 bases). Germline V gene lookup returns CDR1 MNHEY and CDR2 SVGEGT. The V and J ends lost 6 bases and 4 bases respectively, with 15 bases between them. The CDR3 is made up of 14 amino acids. As DNA, the CDR3 is TGTGCCAGCAGCCAGGCGGGGGGCGTCACTGAAGCTTTCTTT. Protein: CASSQAGGVTEAFF.

J is TRBJ2-7 and V is TRBV6-5, with 8 bases matching TRBD1. Germline V gene data show CDR1 as MNHEY and CDR2 as SVGAGI. The CDR3 loop spans 14 amino acids. The junction had 6 bases not matched to a gene; V was cut back by 7 bases and J by 1 base. The CDR3 nucleotides are TGTGCCAGCAATCCCGGACAGGGATCCTACGAGCAGTACTTC. It is translated as CASNPGQGSYEQYF.

The chain's CDR3 is CATSDGGLAGETQYF. The CDR3 nucleotides are TGTGCCACCAGTGATGGGGGACTAGCAGGAGAGACCCAGTACTTC. The V and J genes are TRBV24-1 and TRBJ2-5; 9 nucleotides agree with TRBD2. There are 15 residues in the CDR3. The trim removed 3 bases at V and 4 bases at J, leaving 5 bases unmatched. From germline, CDR1 is KGHDR and CDR2 SFDVKD.

The rearrangement uses TRBV7-8 and TRBJ2-3, with D unresolved. Germline V gene sequence: CDR1 SGHVS, CDR2 FQNEAQ. CDR3 size: 13 residues. Trimming removed 5 bases from V and 1 base from J, with 7 bases in between. The CDR3: CASSPTGTDTQYF. CDR3 DNA sequence: TGTGCCAGCAGCCCTACTGGCACAGATACGCAGTATTTT.

The count of this clone is one. V usage is TRBV24-1 and J usage is TRBJ2-1; 8 bases agree with TRBD2. V shed 4 bases, J shed 0 bases, and the junction held 4 bases outside the gene matches. In germline, CDR1 is KGHDR, CDR2 SFDVKD. The CDR3 is 16 amino acids. The CDR3 is CATSDRLASSYNEQFF. Here the CDR3 DNA reads TGTGCCACCAGTGACCGACTAGCGAGCTCCTACAATGAGCAGTTCTTC.

This clone was observed a handful of times. The chain has TRBV7-9 and TRBJ2-7; 9 nucleotides line up with TRBD1. The V gene's germline CDR1 is SEHNR and CDR2 FQNEAQ (reference sequence). The ends lost 3 bases at V and 9 bases at J; junction bases unmatched: 6. The CDR3 is 13 residues long. The CDR3 spells CASSLDRGLRQYF. CDR3 in DNA: TGTGCCAGCAGCTTGGACAGGGGCCTGAGGCAGTACTTC.

The chain is built from TRBV27 and TRBJ2-7, with D possibly being TRBD1 (6 bases). Germline lookup yields CDR1 MNHEY and CDR2 SMNVEV (reference sequence). V shed 4 bases and J shed 5 bases, with 12 bases lying between them. The CDR3 is 13 residues long. The CDR3 is CASSSNRDHEQYF. CDR3 in DNA: TGTGCCAGCAGTTCCAACAGGGACCACGAGCAGTACTTC.

The chain recombines TRBV6-2 or TRBV6-3 with TRBJ1-6; no clear D gene. The V gene lost 4 bases and the J gene lost 8 bases, with 12 bases spanning the gap. The CDR3 consists of 14 residues. Germline V gene data show CDR1 as MNHEY and CDR2 as SVGEGT. For the CDR3, the DNA is TGTGCCAGCAGTTCTAGAGGGTCCTATTCACCCCTCCACTTT. Translating it yields CASSSRGSYSPLHF.